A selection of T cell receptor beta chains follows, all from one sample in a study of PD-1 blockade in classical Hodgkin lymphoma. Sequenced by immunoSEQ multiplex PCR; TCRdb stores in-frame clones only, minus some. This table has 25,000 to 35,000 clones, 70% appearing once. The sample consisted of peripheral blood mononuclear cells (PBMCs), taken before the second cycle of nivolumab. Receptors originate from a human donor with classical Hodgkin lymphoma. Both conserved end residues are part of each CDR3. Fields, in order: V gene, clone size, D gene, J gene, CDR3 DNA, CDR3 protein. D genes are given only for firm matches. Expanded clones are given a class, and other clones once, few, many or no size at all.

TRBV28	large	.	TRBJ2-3	TGTGCCAGCAGTTCCTTTGGTGGGGAGAGTCCAGATACGCAGTATTTT	CASSSFGGESPDTQYF
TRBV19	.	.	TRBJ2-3	TGTGCCAGTAGTATAGCCCCCGCGGGTTACACAGATACGCAGTATTTT	CASSIAPAGYTDTQYF
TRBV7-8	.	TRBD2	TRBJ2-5	TGTGCCAGCAGCCGCGGGGGGCGCCTAGAGACCCAGTACTTC	CASSRGGRLETQYF
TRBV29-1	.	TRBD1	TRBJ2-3	TGCAGTCACGGCGGACAGGGTATGACAGATACGCAGTATTTT	CSHGGQGMTDTQYF
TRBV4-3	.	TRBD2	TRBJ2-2	TGCGCCAGCAGCCAAGATCAAGCGGGGGGAACCGGGGAGCTGTTTTTT	CASSQDQAGGTGELFF
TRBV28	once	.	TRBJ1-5	TGTGCCAGCAGTTTTAGCACATATAGCAATCAGCCCCAGCATTTT	CASSFSTYSNQPQHF
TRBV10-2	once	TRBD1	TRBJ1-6	TGCGCCAGCAGCGCCCGGGACAGGAACTCTTCACCCCTCCACTTT	CASSARDRNSSPLHF
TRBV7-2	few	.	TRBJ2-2	TGTGCCAGCAGCTTGGTATCTACGAACACCGGGGAGCTGTTTTTT	CASSLVSTNTGELFF
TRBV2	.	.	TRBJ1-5	TGTGCCAGCAGTGGAATGGGGGGCCCCAATCAGCCCCAGCATTTT	CASSGMGGPNQPQHF
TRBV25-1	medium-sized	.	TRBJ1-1	TGTGCCAGCAGTGTGGGGGGACCCAACACTGAAGCTTTCTTT	CASSVGGPNTEAFF
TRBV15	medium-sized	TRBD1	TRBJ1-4	TGTGCCACCAGCAGAGGCTCAGGGGGCGGTGAAAAACTGTTTTTT	CATSRGSGGGEKLFF
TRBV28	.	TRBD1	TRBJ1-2	TGTGCCAGCAGTTTATTGGGGGGACAGGGTAACTATGGCTACACCTTC	CASSLLGGQGNYGYTF
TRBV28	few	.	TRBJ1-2	TGTGCCACTACTAGTTCGCTCTATGGCTACACCTTC	CATTSSLYGYTF
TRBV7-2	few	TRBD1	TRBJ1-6	TGTGCCAGCAGCTTAGAGGGACAGGGGACTTCTCCCCTCCACTTT	CASSLEGQGTSPLHF
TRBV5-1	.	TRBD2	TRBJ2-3	TGCGCCAGCAGCTTAGCGGGGGGGACCTTCACAGATACGCAGTATTTT	CASSLAGGTFTDTQYF
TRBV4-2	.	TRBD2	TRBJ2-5	TGTGCCAGCAGCCAAGACGAGGGGGAGCGGGGGGGCCGGGAGACCCAGTACTTC	CASSQDEGERGGRETQYF
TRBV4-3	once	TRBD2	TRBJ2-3	TGCGCCAGCAGCCAAGACCTAGCGGGGGGGATCCGGGATACGCAGTATTTT	CASSQDLAGGIRDTQYF
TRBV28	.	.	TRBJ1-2	TGTGCCAGCAGTCCCCCGGACAAATACCATGGCTACACCTTC	CASSPPDKYHGYTF
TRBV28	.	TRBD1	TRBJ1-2	TGTGCCAGCAGTTTCCTGGCAGGGGGTGGCTATGGCTACACCTTC	CASSFLAGGGYGYTF
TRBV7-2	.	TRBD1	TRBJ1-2	TGTGCCAGCAGCCCCCGCCCAGGACAGGGTTCTAACTATGGCTACACCTTC	CASSPRPGQGSNYGYTF
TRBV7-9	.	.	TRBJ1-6	TGTGCCAGCAGCCCCGGGTCCTATAATTCACCCCTCCACTTT	CASSPGSYNSPLHF
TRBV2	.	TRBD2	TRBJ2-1	TGTGCCAGCACCCAGTACGGGACTAGCGGGGGGATGTTCTTC	CASTQYGTSGGMFF